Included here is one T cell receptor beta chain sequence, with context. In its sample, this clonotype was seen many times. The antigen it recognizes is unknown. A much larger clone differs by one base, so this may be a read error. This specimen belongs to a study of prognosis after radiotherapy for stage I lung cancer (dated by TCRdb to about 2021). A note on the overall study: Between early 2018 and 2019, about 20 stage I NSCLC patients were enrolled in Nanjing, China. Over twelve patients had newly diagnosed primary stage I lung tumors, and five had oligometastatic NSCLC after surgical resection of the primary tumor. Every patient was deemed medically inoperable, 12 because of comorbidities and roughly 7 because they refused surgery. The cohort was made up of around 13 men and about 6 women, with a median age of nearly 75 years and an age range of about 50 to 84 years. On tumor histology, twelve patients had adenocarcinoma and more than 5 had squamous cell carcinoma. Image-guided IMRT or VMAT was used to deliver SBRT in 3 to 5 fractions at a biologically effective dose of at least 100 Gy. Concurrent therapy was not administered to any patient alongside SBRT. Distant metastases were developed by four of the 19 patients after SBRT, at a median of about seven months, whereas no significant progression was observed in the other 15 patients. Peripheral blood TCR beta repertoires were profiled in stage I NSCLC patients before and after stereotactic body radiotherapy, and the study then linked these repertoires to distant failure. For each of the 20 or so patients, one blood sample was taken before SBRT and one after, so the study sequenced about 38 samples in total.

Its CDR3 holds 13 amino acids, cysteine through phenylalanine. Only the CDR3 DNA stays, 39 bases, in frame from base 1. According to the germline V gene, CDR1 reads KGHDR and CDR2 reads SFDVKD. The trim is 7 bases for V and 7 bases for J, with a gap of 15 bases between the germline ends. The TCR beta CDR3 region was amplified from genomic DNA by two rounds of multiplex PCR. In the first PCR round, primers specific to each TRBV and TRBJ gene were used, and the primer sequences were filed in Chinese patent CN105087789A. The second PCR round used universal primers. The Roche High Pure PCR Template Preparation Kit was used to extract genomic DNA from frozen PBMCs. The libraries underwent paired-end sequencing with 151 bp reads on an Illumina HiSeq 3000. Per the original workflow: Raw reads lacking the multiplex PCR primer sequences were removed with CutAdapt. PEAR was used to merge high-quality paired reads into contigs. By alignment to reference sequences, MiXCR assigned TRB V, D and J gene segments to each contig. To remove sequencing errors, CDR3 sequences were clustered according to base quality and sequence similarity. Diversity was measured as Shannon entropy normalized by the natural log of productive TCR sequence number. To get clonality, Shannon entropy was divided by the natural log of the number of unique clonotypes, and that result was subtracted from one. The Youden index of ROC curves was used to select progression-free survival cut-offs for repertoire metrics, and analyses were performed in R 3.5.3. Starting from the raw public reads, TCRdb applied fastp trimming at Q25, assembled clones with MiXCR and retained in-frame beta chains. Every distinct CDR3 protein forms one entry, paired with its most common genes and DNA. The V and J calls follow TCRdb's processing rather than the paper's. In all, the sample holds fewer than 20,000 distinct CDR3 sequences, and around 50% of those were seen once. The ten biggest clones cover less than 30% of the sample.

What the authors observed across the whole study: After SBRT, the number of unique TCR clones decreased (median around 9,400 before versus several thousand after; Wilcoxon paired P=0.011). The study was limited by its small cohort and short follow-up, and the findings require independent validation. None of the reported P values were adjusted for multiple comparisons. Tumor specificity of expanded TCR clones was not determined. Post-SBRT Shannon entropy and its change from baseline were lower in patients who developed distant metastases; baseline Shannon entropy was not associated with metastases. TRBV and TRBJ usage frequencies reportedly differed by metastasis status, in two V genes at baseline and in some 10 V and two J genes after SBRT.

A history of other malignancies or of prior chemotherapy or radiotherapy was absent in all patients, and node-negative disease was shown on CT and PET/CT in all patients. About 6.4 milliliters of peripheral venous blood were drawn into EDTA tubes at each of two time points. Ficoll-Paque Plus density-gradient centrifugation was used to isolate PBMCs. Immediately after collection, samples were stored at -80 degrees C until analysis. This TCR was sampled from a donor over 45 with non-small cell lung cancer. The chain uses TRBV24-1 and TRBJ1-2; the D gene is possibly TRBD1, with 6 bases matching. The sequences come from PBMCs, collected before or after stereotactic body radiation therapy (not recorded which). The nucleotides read TGTGCCACCAGCGCGGGCGGGGGCTGTGGCTACACCTTC. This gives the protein CATSAGGGCGYTF.